The rows below give T cell receptor beta chains drawn from one sample of a study of blood T cell repertoires in COVID-19. Generated by immunoSEQ multiplex PCR, the TCRdb table keeps only in-frame clones and is missing some. The sample lists fewer than 60,000 clones, around nine tenths occurring once. Sequencing used peripheral blood. Receptors were obtained from a man in his fifties or sixties with acute or convalescent COVID-19. Each CDR3 is given with its conserved first and last residue. D genes are given only for firm matches. Part of the rows lack a size; the others show once, few, many or a class for expanded clones.

v_gene,d_gene,j_gene,abundance,CDR3aa,CDR3nt
TRBV6-5,TRBD1,TRBJ2-2,.,CASRPQGEAGELFF,TGTGCCAGCAGACCACAGGGGGAGGCCGGGGAGCTGTTTTTT
TRBV5-1,.,TRBJ2-1,.,CASSLYGNEQFF,TGCGCCAGCAGCTTGTACGGCAATGAGCAGTTCTTC
TRBV9,.,TRBJ1-4,.,CASSVERGTNEKLFF,TGTGCCAGCAGCGTAGAAAGGGGCACTAATGAAAAACTGTTTTTT
TRBV6-5,.,TRBJ2-3,.,CASRLVRDTQYF,TGTGCCAGCAGACTGGTGCGGGATACGCAGTATTTT
TRBV30,.,TRBJ1-5,.,CAWGLRGSNQPQHF,TGTGCCTGGGGCCTGCGGGGTAGCAATCAGCCCCAGCATTTT
TRBV13,.,TRBJ2-1,.,CASSLVQGNEQFF,TGTGCCAGCAGCTTGGTACAGGGCAATGAGCAGTTCTTC
TRBV5-1,TRBD2,TRBJ2-5,.,CASSFPREGGETQYF,TGCGCCAGCAGCTTCCCACGGGAGGGAGGAGAGACCCAGTACTTC
TRBV7-2,TRBD2,TRBJ2-5,.,CASSLRGSGDGTQYF,TGTGCCAGCAGCTTACGGGGTAGCGGGGATGGGACCCAGTACTTC
TRBV7-9,TRBD2,TRBJ2-2,.,CASSPSGGATGELFF,TGTGCCAGCAGCCCCAGCGGGGGTGCCACCGGGGAGCTGTTTTTT
TRBV11-2,.,TRBJ2-7,.,CASSLAAGRYEQYF,TGTGCCAGCAGCTTAGCGGCAGGGCGTTACGAGCAGTACTTC
TRBV6-5,TRBD2,TRBJ2-1,.,CAAAGGPYNEQFF,TGTGCAGCCGCGGGGGGGCCCTACAATGAGCAGTTCTTC
TRBV3-1/TRBV3-2,.,TRBJ2-2,.,CASVRQGGTGELFF,TGTGCCAGCGTGAGACAGGGAGGCACCGGGGAGCTGTTTTTT
TRBV30,TRBD2,TRBJ2-2,.,CAWRGLAGATTGELFF,TGTGCCTGGCGGGGGTTAGCGGGGGCCACGACCGGGGAGCTGTTTTTT
TRBV10-3,TRBD1,TRBJ1-2,.,CAISDGTGAGGGGYTF,TGTGCCATCAGTGATGGGACAGGGGCTGGAGGGGGGGGCTACACCTTC
TRBV29-1,.,TRBJ1-5,few,CSVGLGAGGSNQPQHF,TGCAGCGTTGGATTGGGGGCGGGGGGGAGCAATCAGCCCCAGCATTTT
TRBV15,.,TRBJ1-6,.,CATSREGQYNSPLHF,TGTGCCACCAGCAGAGAAGGACAGTATAATTCACCCCTCCACTTT
TRBV30,.,TRBJ1-2,.,CAWSDFARGYNYGYTF,TGTGCCTGGAGTGATTTCGCCCGGGGGTATAACTATGGCTACACCTTC
TRBV7-9,.,TRBJ1-1,.,CASSLSGNTEAFF,TGTGCCAGCAGCCTTTCAGGGAACACTGAAGCTTTCTTT
TRBV6-5,.,TRBJ2-2,.,CASSSPRSLGELFF,TGTGCCAGCAGTTCCCCGCGGTCGTTGGGGGAGCTGTTTTTT
TRBV28,TRBD2,TRBJ2-1,.,CASSPASGDYNEQFF,TGTGCCAGCAGCCCCGCTAGCGGGGACTACAATGAGCAGTTCTTC
TRBV24-1,TRBD2,TRBJ2-2,.,CATSDLVAGVSTGELFF,TGTGCCACCAGTGATTTGGTAGCGGGAGTTAGCACCGGGGAGCTGTTTTTT
TRBV14,TRBD1,TRBJ1-2,.,CASSHKRTGPANPYGYTF,TGTGCCAGCAGTCATAAGAGGACAGGGCCCGCCAATCCCTATGGCTACACCTTC
TRBV29-1,TRBD1,TRBJ2-7,.,CSVRADRVSHEQYF,TGCAGCGTTCGAGCGGACAGGGTATCTCACGAGCAGTACTTC
TRBV19,.,TRBJ2-7,.,CASSMGQAYEQYF,TGTGCCAGTAGTATGGGTCAGGCCTACGAGCAGTACTTC
TRBV4-2,TRBD1,TRBJ1-4,.,CASSRRTGADNEKLFF,TGTGCCAGCAGCCGCCGAACAGGGGCCGATAATGAAAAACTGTTTTTT
TRBV10-1,.,TRBJ2-3,.,CACSGPENIPGGEPTDTQYF,TGCGCCTGCAGTGGCCCGGAGAACATTCCGGGCGGGGAGCCCACAGATACGCAGTATTTT
TRBV19,.,TRBJ2-1,.,CASSIFFSSYNEQFF,TGTGCCAGTAGTATATTTTTCAGCTCCTACAATGAGCAGTTCTTC
TRBV11-2,TRBD1,TRBJ2-5,.,CASTGQYQETQYF,TGTGCCAGCACGGGACAGTACCAAGAGACCCAGTACTTC
TRBV6-5,TRBD1,TRBJ2-7,.,CASRPGTGGKNEQYF,TGTGCCAGCAGACCAGGGACAGGGGGCAAGAACGAGCAGTACTTC
TRBV2,TRBD2,TRBJ2-7,.,CASSRLAFSYEQYF,TGTGCCAGCTCTCGACTAGCATTCTCCTACGAGCAGTACTTC
TRBV14,.,TRBJ2-1,.,CASSQVVGGEQFF,TGTGCCAGCAGCCAAGTTGTAGGGGGTGAGCAGTTCTTC
TRBV2,.,TRBJ2-3,.,CASSAEAGTDTQYF,TGTGCCAGCAGTGCCGAAGCGGGCACAGATACGCAGTATTTT
TRBV18,.,TRBJ1-2,.,CASSLSVEYGYTF,TGTGCCAGCTCCCTCAGCGTAGAGTATGGCTACACCTTC
TRBV7-9,.,TRBJ1-2,.,CATLRQAHGYTF,TGTGCCACTCTCCGACAGGCGCATGGCTACACCTTC
TRBV9,TRBD1,TRBJ2-7,.,CPSGQGGAVNEQYF,TGCCCCAGCGGACAGGGGGGGGCAGTTAACGAGCAGTACTTC
TRBV29-1,.,TRBJ1-1,.,CSVERDGGNTEAFF,TGCAGCGTTGAGCGCGATGGCGGTAACACTGAAGCTTTCTTT
TRBV14,.,TRBJ1-4,.,CASSRFGQEKLFF,TGTGCCAGCAGCCGTTTCGGACAGGAAAAACTGTTTTTT
TRBV6-5,.,TRBJ1-2,.,CASTKPQVYGYTF,TGTGCCAGCACTAAGCCTCAGGTCTATGGCTACACCTTC
TRBV9,TRBD2,TRBJ2-2,.,CASSPSGGLAHTGELFF,TGTGCCAGCAGCCCTTCAGGGGGACTAGCTCACACCGGGGAGCTGTTTTTT
TRBV27,.,TRBJ1-1,.,CASSFGRENTEAFF,TGTGCCAGCAGTTTTGGGAGGGAGAACACTGAAGCTTTCTTT
TRBV5-1,TRBD1,TRBJ1-4,.,CASRVGQGATNEKLFF,TGCGCCAGCAGAGTTGGACAGGGGGCAACTAATGAAAAACTGTTTTTT
TRBV5-4,.,TRBJ2-5,.,CASSLVPGVETQYF,TGTGCCAGCAGCTTAGTCCCCGGGGTTGAGACCCAGTACTTC
TRBV27,.,TRBJ1-2,.,CASSSSWGGNKDYGYTF,TGTGCCAGCAGTTCCTCCTGGGGCGGAAACAAGGACTATGGCTACACCTTC
TRBV5-6,.,TRBJ1-3,.,CASSLSGGYDTIYF,TGTGCCAGCAGCTTGTCCGGGGGATACGACACCATATATTTT
TRBV5-1,TRBD1,TRBJ1-1,.,CASSTSGGYTEAFF,TGCGCCAGCAGCACCTCAGGGGGATACACTGAAGCTTTCTTT
TRBV7-9,TRBD2,TRBJ2-2,.,CASSRYSSGGNTGELFF,TGTGCCTCCTCCCGTTATAGTAGCGGGGGTAACACCGGGGAGCTGTTTTTT
TRBV27,.,TRBJ1-2,.,CASRPQGFYGYTF,TGTGCCAGCAGACCCCAGGGATTCTATGGCTACACCTTC
TRBV2,TRBD1,TRBJ2-6,.,CASSDRAGANVLTF,TGTGCCAGTTCAGACAGGGCTGGGGCCAACGTCCTGACTTTC